This T cell receptor (beta chain) was sequenced for a study of T cell responses to AZD1222 COVID-19 vaccine. Whole-study findings and limits: Donors were mostly white British, more females; clonal diversity possibly underestimated. Along spike, vaccine-associated CD4 TCRs were found throughout, with dominance at 160-218 and 743-854.

Concerning this clone itself: The antigen remains unidentified.

Trimming left V 4 bases short and J 5 bases short, with 17 bases between. This CDR3 is built from 15 residues. Germline values: CDR1 LGHNA, CDR2 YNFKEQ. The repertoire was sequenced with immunoSEQ multiplex PCR; TCRdb's copy has only in-frame clones and lacks some. Of approximately 130,000 clones detected, over 85% appear once; the ten largest clones hold around 3.1%. The sample in question was peripheral blood, obtained on day 0 of AZD1222 vaccination. The TCR comes from an adult in good health. The V call is TRBV4-2, the J call TRBJ2-5; no reliable D call. The CDR3 DNA follows: TGTGCCAGCAGCCCTAGGGCTAGTAAGGTGGAGACCCAGTACTTC. This encodes CASSPRASKVETQYF.